This TCR beta chain is drawn from a study of blood T cell repertoires in COVID-19. On the study more broadly: Samples representing acute and convalescent COVID-19 were sourced from the United States, Italy and Spain. PBMCs, B-cell-depleted T cells, or T cells provided the cDNA or gDNA that made up the material.

Only one count was recorded for this clone. Recruits, aged roughly 18 to 95 years, lived in about two dozen US areas. Categorization into cohorts depended on clinical history that participants reported. CDR3 length: 16 amino acids. J lost 4 bases, V lost 6 bases, and 10 bases had no gene match. Germline V gene sequence: CDR1 MDHEN, CDR2 SYDVKM. Method: immunoSEQ multiplex PCR; TCRdb's copy keeps in-frame clones and lacks some. Among 400,000 to 550,000 clones listed, roughly nine tenths were seen once. The clonotype was recovered from a woman aged 18-30 years with acute COVID-19. The chain joins TRBV28 to TRBJ1-5, with 9 nucleotides matching TRBD1. Material: PBMCs or T cells enriched from blood (not recorded which). The CDR3 is CASSPTGGGFNQPQHF. The CDR3 DNA reads TGTGCCAGCAGCCCAACAGGGGGCGGATTTAATCAGCCCCAGCATTTT.